The source of this T cell receptor beta chain is a study of cytotoxic CD8 clonotypes in ibrutinib-treated CLL. Study-wide findings and caveats: Clonality increased with ibrutinib response but returned toward baseline at progression. Public clonotypes occurred uncommonly; on treatment, they contracted or remained stable. The times at which samples were taken varied between sustained-remission and progressing patients.

Frozen PBMC stocks contributed 2 to 2.5 micrograms of genomic DNA to the TCR beta libraries. Generated by immunoSEQ multiplex PCR, the TCRdb table keeps only in-frame clones and is missing some. The table lists roughly 200,000 clones, more than 75% of them singletons. Details on this clone: What it binds is not known.

CDR1 and CDR2 (germline): SGDLS, YYNGEE. Trimming pared 3 bases from V and 8 bases from J, leaving 11 bases between. The CDR3 contains 13 residues. This receptor was identified in a human donor with chronic lymphocytic leukemia. The V call is TRBV9, the J call TRBJ1-4; D not resolved. Sequenced material: PBMCs, taken after 12 months of ibrutinib treatment. The CDR3 bases are TGTGCCAGCAGCGCAGACGGACCGGAAAAACTGTTTTTT. Protein sequence: CASSADGPEKLFF.